The 3 T cell receptor beta chains below were found in one sample sequenced in a study of T cells in Graves' hyperthyroidism and ophthalmopathy. The TCR beta CDR3 regions underwent amplification using RNA transcripts as the source. TCR CDR3 underwent first-round RT-PCR with the HTBI primer set. TCRdb called the multiplex PCR reads again in MiXCR, with one record for every CDR3 protein. The sample lists around 700,000 distinct CDR3 sequences, over 15% occurring once. The sequenced sample was blood. The receptors shown here come from a woman between 45 and 65 years old with Graves' hyperthyroidism that later progressed to Graves' ophthalmopathy.

The CDR3 nucleotides read TGTGCCAGCAGTGAACGGGCCCACGGGGGCACTGAAGCTTTCTTT. Encoded protein: CASSERAHGGTEAFF. This chain joins TRBV25-1 and TRBJ1-1, with D possibly being TRBD1 (5 bases). The CDR3 extends over 15 amino acids. Trimming removed 2 bases from V and 4 bases from J, with 14 bases in between. Per the germline V gene, CDR1 is MGHDK and CDR2 is SYGVNS.

This clonotype was seen only a few times. The chain recombines TRBV18 with TRBJ2-7; D possibly corresponds to TRBD2 (6 bases). The CDR3 is made up of 14 amino acids. CDR1 and CDR2 (germline): KGHSH, LQKENI. V was clipped by 3 bases and J by 5 bases, with 14 bases between them. The CDR3 DNA sequence: TGTGCCAGCTCACCTTCAGAGGGAGGCGACGAGCAGTACTTC. Translated, it gives CASSPSEGGDEQYF.

This clonotype was picked up a small number of times. This chain links TRBV20-1 with TRBJ2-2, with TRBD2 identical over 11 bases. V trimming: 7 bases; J trimming: 2 bases; junction bases outside the gene matches: 6. Germline V lookup: CDR1 DFQATT, CDR2 SNEGSKA (reference sequence). CDR3 length: 15 amino acids. The CDR3 nucleotides read TGCAGTGTTGAGGGACTAGCGGCCAACACCGGGGAGCTGTTTTTT. Translation: CSVEGLAANTGELFF.